This record looks at one TCR beta chain sequence and its context. The germline gives CDR1 SGHRS, CDR2 YFSETQ. This CDR3 has 15 amino acids. J was trimmed by 7 bases and V by 5 bases; bases with no gene match: 12. Using two-round multiplex PCR, the authors amplified TCR beta CDR3 from genomic DNA. First-round PCR, the initial amplification, used primers specific to each TRBV and TRBJ gene. A single record per CDR3 protein comes from TCRdb applying MiXCR to the multiplex PCR reads. The sample has about 16,000 distinct CDR3 sequences, around 40% seen once; the top ten hold about two fifths. This sample is part of a study of prognosis after radiotherapy for stage I lung cancer.

The V and J genes are TRBV5-1 and TRBJ2-7; 10 bases fit TRBD2. This specimen was PBMCs, taken before or after stereotactic body radiation therapy (not recorded which). The source of this sequence is a donor of 50 years or more with non-small cell lung cancer. CDR3 sequence: CASRQPLAGVGEQYF. Here the CDR3 DNA reads TGCGCCAGCAGACAACCCCTAGCGGGGGTAGGGGAGCAGTACTTC.